The 2 T cell receptor beta chains below all came from one sample that was sequenced in a study of shared clonotypes between healthy human individuals. Data came from immunoSEQ multiplex PCR; TCRdb stores just in-frame clones and leaves some out. The repertoire holds over 750,000 clones, with 90% to 97% as singletons. Naive CD8 cells lacked CD45RO, underwent positive selection for CCR7 and left out terminally differentiated effector memory CD45RA+ cells. Sequencing was done on a sample of naive CD8+ T cells sorted from blood. The source is a man aged 30-40 years in good health.

The chain employs TRBV4-3 and TRBJ2-1; D is tentatively TRBD1 or TRBD2 (5 bases each). CDR1 and CDR2 (germline): LGHNA, YSLEER. The CDR3 runs 14 residues. The V and J ends lost 5 bases and 6 bases respectively, with 14 bases between them. The CDR3 region is CASSKHEGINEQFF. CDR3 sequence (DNA): TGCGCCAGCAGCAAACACGAGGGGATCAATGAGCAGTTCTTC.

The chain uses TRBV2 and TRBJ2-2; D may be TRBD2 (6 bases). V was cut by 6 bases and J by 6 bases, with 11 bases left in between. The CDR3 spans 13 residues. Germline CDR1 SNHLY, CDR2 FYNNEI. The DNA of the CDR3 is TGTGCCAGCAGGACGGGAGCGGCCGGGGAGCTGTTTTTT. Translation: CASRTGAAGELFF.